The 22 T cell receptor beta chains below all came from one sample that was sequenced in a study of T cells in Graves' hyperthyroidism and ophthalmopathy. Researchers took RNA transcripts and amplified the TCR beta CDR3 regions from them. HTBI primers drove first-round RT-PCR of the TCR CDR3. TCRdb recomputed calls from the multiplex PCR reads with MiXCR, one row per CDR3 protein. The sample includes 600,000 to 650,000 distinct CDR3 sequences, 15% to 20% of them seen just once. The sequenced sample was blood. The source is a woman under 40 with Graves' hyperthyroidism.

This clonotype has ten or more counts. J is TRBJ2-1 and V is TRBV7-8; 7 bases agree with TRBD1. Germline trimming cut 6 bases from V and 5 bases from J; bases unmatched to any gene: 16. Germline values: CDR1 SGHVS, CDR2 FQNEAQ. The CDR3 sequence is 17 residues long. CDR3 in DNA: TGTGCCAGCAGGCAACACAGGGGCCAACGATTTGACAATGAGCAGTTCTTC. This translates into CASRQHRGQRFDNEQFF.

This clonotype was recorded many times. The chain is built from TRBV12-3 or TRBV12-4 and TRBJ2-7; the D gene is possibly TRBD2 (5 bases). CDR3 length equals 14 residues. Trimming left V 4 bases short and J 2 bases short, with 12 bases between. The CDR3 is CASSSGTVAYEQYF. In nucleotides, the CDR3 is TGTGCCAGCAGTTCGGGAACGGTAGCCTACGAGCAGTACTTC.

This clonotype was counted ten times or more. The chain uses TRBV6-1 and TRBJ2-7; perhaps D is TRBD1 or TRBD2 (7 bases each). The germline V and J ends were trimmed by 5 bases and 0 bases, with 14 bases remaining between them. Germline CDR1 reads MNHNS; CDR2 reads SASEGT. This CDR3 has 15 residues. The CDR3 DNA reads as TGTGCCAGCAGTCGAGGGGGCGGGAGCTCCTACGAGCAGTACTTC. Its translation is CASSRGGGSSYEQYF.

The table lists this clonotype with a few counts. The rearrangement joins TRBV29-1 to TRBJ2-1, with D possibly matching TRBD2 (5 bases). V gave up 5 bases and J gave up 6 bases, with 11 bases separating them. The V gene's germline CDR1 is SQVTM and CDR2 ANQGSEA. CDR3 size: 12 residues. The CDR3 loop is CSVRDYLNEQFF. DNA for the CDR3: TGCAGCGTTAGAGACTACCTCAATGAGCAGTTCTTC.

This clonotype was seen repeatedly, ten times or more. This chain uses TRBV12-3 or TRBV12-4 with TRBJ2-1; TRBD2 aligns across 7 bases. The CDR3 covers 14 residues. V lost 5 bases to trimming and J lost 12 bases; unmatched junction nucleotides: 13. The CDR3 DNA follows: TGTGCCAGCAGTCTGGCGGGGGATGGTCTTGGGCAGTTCTTC. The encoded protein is CASSLAGDGLGQFF.

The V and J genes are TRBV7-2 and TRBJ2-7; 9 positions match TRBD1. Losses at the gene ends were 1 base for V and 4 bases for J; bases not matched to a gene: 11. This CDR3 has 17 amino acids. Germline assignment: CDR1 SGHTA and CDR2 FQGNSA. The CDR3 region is CASSLVSRTGERYEQYF. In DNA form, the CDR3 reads TGTGCCAGCAGCTTAGTGTCTAGGACAGGGGAGCGATACGAGCAGTACTTC.

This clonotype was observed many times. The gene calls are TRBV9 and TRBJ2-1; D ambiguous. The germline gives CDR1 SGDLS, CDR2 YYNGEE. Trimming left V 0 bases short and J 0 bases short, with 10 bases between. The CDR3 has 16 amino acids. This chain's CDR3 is CASSVVGSPSYNEQFF. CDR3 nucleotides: TGTGCCAGCAGCGTAGTCGGGTCTCCCTCCTACAATGAGCAGTTCTTC.

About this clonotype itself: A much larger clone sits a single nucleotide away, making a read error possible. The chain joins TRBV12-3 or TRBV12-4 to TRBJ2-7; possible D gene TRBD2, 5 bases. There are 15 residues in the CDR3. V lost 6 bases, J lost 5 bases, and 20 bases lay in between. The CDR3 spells CASRLRAGGWNEQYF. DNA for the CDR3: TGTGCCAGCAGGCTTCGGGCTGGCGGGTGGAACGAGCAGTACTTC.

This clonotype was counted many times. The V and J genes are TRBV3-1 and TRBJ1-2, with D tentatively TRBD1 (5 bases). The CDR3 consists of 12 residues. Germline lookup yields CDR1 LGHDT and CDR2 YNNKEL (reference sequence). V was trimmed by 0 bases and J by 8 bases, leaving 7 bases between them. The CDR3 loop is CASSQDGTGYTF. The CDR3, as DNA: TGTGCCAGCAGCCAAGACGGGACCGGCTACACCTTC.

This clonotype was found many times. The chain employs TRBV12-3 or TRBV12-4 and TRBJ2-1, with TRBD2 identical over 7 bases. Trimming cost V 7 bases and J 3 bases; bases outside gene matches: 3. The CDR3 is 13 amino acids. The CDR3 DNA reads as TGTGCCAGCATGAGGGAGGGCTACAATGAGCAGTTCTTC. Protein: CASMREGYNEQFF.

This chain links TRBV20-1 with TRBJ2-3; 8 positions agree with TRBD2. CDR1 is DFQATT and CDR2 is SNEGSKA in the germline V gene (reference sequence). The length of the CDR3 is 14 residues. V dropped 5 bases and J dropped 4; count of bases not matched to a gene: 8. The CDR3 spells CSACEREFADTQYF. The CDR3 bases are TGCAGTGCTTGTGAGCGGGAGTTCGCAGATACGCAGTATTTT.

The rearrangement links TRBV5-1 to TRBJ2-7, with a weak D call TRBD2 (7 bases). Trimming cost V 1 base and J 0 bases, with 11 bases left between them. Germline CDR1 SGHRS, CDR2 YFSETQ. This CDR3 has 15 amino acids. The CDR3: CASSLKGGVSYEQYF. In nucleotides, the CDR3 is TGCGCCAGCAGCTTGAAAGGGGGGGTCTCCTACGAGCAGTACTTC.

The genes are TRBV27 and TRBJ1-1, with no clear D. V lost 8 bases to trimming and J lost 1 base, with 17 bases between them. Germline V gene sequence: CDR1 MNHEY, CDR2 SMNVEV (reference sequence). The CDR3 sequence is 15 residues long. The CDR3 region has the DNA TGTGCCAGCCAATTCGGCGGGGTGGGGAACACTGAAGCTTTCTTT. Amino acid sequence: CASQFGGVGNTEAFF.

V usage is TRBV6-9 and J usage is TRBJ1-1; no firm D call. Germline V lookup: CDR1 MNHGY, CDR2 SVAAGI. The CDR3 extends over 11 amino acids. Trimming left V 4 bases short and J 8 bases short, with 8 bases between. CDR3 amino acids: CASSSAREAFF. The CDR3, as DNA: TGTGCCAGCAGTTCGGCCAGGGAAGCTTTCTTT.

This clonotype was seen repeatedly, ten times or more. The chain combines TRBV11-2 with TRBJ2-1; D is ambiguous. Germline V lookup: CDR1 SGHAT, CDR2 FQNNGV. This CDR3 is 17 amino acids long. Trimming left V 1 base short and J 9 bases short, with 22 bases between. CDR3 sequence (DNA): TGTGCCAGCAGCTTAGTAGTAGTTGGGCATCTTTTTACTGAGCAGTTCTTC. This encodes CASSLVVVGHLFTEQFF.

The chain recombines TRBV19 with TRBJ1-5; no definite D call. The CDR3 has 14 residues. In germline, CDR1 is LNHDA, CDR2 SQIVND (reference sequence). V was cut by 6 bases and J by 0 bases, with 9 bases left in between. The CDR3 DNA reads TGTGCCAGTAGGGGAATAATTAGCAATCAGCCCCAGCATTTT. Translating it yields CASRGIISNQPQHF.

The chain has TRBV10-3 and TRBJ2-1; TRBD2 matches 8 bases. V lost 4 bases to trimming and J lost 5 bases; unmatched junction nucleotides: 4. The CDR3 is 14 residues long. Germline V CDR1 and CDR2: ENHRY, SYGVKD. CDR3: CAISGLAGDNEQFF. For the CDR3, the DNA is TGTGCCATCAGTGGGCTAGCGGGCGACAATGAGCAGTTCTTC.

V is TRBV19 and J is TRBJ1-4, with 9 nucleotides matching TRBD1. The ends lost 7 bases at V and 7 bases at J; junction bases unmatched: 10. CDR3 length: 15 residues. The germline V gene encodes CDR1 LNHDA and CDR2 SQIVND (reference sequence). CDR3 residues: CASIKTGTGIEKLFF. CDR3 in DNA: TGTGCCAGTATTAAGACTGGGACAGGGATTGAAAAACTGTTTTTT.

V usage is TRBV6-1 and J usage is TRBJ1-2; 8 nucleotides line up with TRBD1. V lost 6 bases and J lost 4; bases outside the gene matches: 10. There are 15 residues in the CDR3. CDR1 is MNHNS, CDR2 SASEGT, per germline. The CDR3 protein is CASRGPGTGGYGYTF. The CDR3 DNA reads TGTGCCAGCAGGGGACCCGGGACAGGAGGCTATGGCTACACCTTC.

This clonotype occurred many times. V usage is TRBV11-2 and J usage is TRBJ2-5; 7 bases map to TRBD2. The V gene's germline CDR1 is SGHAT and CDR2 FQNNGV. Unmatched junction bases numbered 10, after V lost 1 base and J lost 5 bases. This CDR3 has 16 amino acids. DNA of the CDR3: TGTGCCAGCAGCTTAGGGGGGAGGGACTGGTCTGAGACCCAGTACTTC. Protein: CASSLGGRDWSETQYF.

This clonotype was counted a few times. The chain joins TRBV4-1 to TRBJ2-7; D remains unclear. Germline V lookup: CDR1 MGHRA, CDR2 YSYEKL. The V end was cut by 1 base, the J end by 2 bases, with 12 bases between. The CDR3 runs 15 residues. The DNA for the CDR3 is TGCGCCAGCAGCCAAGCTTCCGGATGGACCTACGAGCAGTACTTC. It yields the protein CASSQASGWTYEQYF.

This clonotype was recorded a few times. The CDR3 region is CASSYSTYQPQHF. The CDR3 nucleotides are TGTGCCAGCAGTTACTCTACATATCAGCCCCAGCATTTT. The genes are TRBV6-5 and TRBJ1-5; no reliable D call. The CDR3 is made up of 13 amino acids. Germline CDR1 MNHEY, CDR2 SVGAGI. With 0 bases removed from V and 5 bases from J, the gap between germline ends came to 5 bases.